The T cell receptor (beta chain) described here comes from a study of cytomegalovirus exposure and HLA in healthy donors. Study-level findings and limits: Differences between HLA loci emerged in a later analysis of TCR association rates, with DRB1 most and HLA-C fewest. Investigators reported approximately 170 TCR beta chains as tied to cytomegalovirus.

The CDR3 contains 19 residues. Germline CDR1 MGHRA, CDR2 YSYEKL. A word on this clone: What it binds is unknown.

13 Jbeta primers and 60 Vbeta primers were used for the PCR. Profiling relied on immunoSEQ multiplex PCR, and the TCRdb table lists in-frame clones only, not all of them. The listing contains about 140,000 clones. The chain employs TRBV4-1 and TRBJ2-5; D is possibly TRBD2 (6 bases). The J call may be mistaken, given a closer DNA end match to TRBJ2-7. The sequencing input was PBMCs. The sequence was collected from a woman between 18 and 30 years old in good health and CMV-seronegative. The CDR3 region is CASSQGWAGWEDLTYEQYF. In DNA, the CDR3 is TGCGCCAGCAGCCAAGGCTGGGCAGGGTGGGAGGACTTAACCTACGAGCAGTACTTC.